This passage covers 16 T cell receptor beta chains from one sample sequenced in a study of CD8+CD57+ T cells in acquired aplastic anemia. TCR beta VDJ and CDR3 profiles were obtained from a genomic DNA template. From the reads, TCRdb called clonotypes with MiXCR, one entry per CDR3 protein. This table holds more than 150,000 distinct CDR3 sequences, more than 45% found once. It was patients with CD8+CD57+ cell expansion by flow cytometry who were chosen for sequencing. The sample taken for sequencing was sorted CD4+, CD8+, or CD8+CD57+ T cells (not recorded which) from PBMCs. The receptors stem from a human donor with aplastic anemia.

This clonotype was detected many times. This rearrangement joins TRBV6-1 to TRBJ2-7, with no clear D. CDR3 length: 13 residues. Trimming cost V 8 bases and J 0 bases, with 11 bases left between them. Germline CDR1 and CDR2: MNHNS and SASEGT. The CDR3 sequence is CASSARSSYEQYF. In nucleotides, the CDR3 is TGTGCCAGCTCGGCCAGAAGCTCCTACGAGCAGTACTTC.

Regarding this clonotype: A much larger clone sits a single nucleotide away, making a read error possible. The CDR3 region is CAISVMNTEAFF. As DNA, the CDR3 is TGTGCCATCAGTGTAATGAACACTGAAGCTTTCTTT. The chain employs TRBV28 and TRBJ1-1; D remains ambiguous. CDR3 length: 12 amino acids. In germline, CDR1 is MDHEN, CDR2 SYDVKM.

The CDR3 spells CASSPGGRRDTEAFF. In nucleotides, the CDR3 is TGTGCCAGCAGCCCTGGAGGCAGGAGGGACACTGAAGCTTTCTTT. This sequence joins TRBV7-2 and TRBJ1-1; no firm D call. Trimming took off 5 bases at V and 3 bases at J, with 16 bases between the two ends. Germline CDR1 reads SGHTA; CDR2 reads FQGNSA. This CDR3 has 15 residues.

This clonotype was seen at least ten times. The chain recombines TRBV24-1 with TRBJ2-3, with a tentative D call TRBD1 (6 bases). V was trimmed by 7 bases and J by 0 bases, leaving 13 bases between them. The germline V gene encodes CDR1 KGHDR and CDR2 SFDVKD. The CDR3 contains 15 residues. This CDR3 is CATSQGHPSTDTQYF. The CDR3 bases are TGTGCCACCAGCCAGGGACATCCTAGCACAGATACGCAGTATTTT.

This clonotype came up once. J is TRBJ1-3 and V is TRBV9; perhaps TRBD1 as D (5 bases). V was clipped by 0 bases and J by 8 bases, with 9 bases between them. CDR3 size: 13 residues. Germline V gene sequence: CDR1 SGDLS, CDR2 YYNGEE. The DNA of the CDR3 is TGTGCCAGCAGCGTAGGTTTGGGGGACACCATATATTTT. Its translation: CASSVGLGDTIYF.

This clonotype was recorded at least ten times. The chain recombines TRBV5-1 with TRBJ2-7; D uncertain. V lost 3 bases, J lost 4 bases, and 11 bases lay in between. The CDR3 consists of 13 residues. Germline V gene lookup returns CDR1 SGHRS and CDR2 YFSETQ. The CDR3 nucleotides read TGCGCCAGCAGCTCTCGGGTCGGATACGAGCAGTACTTC. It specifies CASSSRVGYEQYF.

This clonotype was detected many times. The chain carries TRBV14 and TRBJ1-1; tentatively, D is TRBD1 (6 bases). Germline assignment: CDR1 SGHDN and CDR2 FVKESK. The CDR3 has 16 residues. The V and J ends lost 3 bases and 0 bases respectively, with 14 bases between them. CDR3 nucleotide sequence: TGTGCCAGCAGCCACATAGGACAGCCTATGAACACTGAAGCTTTCTTT. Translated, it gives CASSHIGQPMNTEAFF.

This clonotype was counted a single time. The CDR3 nucleotides read TGTGCCAGCAGTCACCGGACCGGGTCCGGAAACACCATATATTTT. Its protein product is CASSHRTGSGNTIYF. The chain combines TRBV6-2 or TRBV6-3 with TRBJ1-3; D gene uncertain. This CDR3 is 15 amino acids long. The germline V and J ends were trimmed by 5 bases and 4 bases, with 15 bases remaining between them. CDR1 and CDR2 (germline): MNHEY, SVGEGT.

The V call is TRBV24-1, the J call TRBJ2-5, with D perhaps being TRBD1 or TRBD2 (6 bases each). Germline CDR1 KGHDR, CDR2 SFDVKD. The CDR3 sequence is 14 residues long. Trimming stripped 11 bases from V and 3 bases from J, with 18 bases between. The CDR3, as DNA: TGTGCCAGCCGATGGGGGCGGGGAGAAGAGACCCAGTACTTC. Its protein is CASRWGRGEETQYF.

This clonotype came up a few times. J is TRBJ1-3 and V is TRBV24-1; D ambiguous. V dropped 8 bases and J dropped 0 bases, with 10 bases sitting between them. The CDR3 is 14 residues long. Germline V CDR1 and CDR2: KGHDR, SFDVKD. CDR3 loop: CATTEVLSGNTIYF. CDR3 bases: TGTGCCACCACTGAGGTCCTCTCTGGAAACACCATATATTTT.

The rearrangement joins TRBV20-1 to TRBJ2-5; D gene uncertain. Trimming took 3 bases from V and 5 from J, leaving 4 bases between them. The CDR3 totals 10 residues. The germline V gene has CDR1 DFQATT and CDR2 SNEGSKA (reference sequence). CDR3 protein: CSASVETQYF. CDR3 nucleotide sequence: TGCAGTGCTAGTGTGGAGACCCAGTACTTC.

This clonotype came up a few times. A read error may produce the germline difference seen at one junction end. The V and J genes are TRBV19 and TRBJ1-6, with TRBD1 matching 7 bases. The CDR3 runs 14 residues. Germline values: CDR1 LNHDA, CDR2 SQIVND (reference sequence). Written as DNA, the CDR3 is TGTGCCAGCAGTAGGGACAGTTATAATTCACCCCTCCACTTT. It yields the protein CASSRDSYNSPLHF.

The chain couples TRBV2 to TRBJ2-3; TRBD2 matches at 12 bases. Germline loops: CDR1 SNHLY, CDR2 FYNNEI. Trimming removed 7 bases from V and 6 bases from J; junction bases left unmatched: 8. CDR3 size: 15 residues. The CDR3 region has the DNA TGTGCCAGCAAGCGACTAGCGGGAGTTCCCGATACGCAGTATTTT. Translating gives CASKRLAGVPDTQYF.

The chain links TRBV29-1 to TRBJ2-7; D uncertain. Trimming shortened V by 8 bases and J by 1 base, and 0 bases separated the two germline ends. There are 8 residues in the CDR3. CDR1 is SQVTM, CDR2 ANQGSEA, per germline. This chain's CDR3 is CSSYEQYF. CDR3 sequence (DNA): TGCAGCTCCTACGAGCAGTACTTC.

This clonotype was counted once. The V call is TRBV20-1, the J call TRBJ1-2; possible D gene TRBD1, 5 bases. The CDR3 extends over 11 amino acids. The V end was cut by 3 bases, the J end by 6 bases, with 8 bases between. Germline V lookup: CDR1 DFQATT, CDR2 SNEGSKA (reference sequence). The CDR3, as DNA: TGCAGTGCTAGGGGACTTGATGGCTACACCTTC. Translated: CSARGLDGYTF.

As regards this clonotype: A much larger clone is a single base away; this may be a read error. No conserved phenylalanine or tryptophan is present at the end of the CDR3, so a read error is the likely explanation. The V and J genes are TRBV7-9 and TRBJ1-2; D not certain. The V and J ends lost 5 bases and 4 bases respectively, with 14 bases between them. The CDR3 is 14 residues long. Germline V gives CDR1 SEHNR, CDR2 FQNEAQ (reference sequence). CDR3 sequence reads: CASSQTQMLYGYTL. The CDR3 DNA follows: TGTGCCAGCAGCCAAACCCAGATGCTCTATGGCTACACCCTC.